The text below deals with one TCR beta chain. This clonotype was seen at least ten times. No cognate antigen has been identified for it. One base away there is no much larger clone; base qualities are not given. This record belongs to a study of blood T cells in healthy people across ages (dated by TCRdb to the mid-2010s). Some background on the complete study: In model experiments, template switching captured roughly one uniquely barcoded TCR beta cDNA molecule for every two T cells. To track age-related changes in TCR beta repertoire diversity, the study relied on deep sequencing normalized with unique cDNA molecular identifiers. The donors were divided into four age groups: young (average 16 years), middle-aged (under 40), aged (under 70) and long-lived (82). For two donors (one aged 18 to 29 and one aged 80 or older), the study analyzed two additional independent replicas of 1 million unique cDNA reads from the same blood draw.

The roughly 39 donors, aged 6 to 90 years, were systemically healthy Caucasian individuals from Russia. Around 9.9 milliliters of peripheral blood were collected from each donor into EDTA-treated Vacutainer tubes. Ficoll-Paque density-gradient centrifugation was used to isolate PBMCs, with at least 6 million per sample. Trizol reagent was used to extract total RNA from PBMCs, with at least 5.5 micrograms per sample. The percentages of naive CD45RAhigh/CD27high T cells were determined by flow cytometry on a PBMC aliquot from every donor. The full study reports these points: Conclusive comparison of naive and antigen-experienced compartments was prevented by the profiling of bulk unsorted PBMCs. Compared with the aged group, more naive CD4+ T cells, fewer expanded clones and increased TCR diversity were shown by the long-lived group, suggesting age selection. Estimates of total diversity from one million sequenced T cells were regarded as lower bounds and underestimates. The CMV infection status of donors was not known, potentially confounding age-related changes in expanded clonotypes. Observed TCR beta diversity correlated strongly with the percentage of naive T cells measured by flow cytometry. Observed TCR beta diversity per million T cells fell roughly linearly with age, and a significant reduction was already apparent by age roughly 40.

The method behind the library was 5' RACE. The data were produced on an Illumina HiSeq 2500. A second PCR of roughly 7 to 11 cycles was performed with a sample-barcoded 5' primer and a J-beta primer mix. A template-switch 5' adaptor carrying 12 random nucleotides introduced a unique molecular identifier onto each TCR beta cDNA molecule. Each sample yielded at least 2.5 million CDR3-containing paired-end reads. First-strand cDNA was synthesized from all RNA with the Mint cDNA synthesis kit, primed by a TRBC-specific oligonucleotide. Following uracil-DNA glycosylase treatment, all cDNA underwent a first 18-cycle PCR with the universal primers M1SS and BC2_uni_R. The original pipeline was this. Each sample was normalized by randomly selecting 1 million high-quality reads, each carrying a distinct molecular identifier. Instead of being binned into consensus sequences, reads that shared molecular identifiers were thrown out. MiTCR, with a Q25 quality threshold and the strictest error-elimination algorithm, was used for CDR3 identification, clonotype clustering and error correction. A nonparametric unseen species model with Euler transformation was used to estimate a lower bound on total TCR beta diversity. TCRdb itself trimmed the public reads at Q25 with fastp, ran MiXCR and retained productive beta chains. Entries that share a CDR3 protein sequence are merged under the most common genes and DNA. What appears here as the V and J calls and clone size reflects TCRdb's work, not the paper's. A total of some 890,000 distinct CDR3 sequences appear in this sample, almost 30% of them only once. 10% to 13% of the sample goes to the ten largest clones.

Trimming at the junction amounts to 5 bases on V and 5 bases on J, and the germline ends lie 13 bases apart. The CDR3 goes from the cysteine to the phenylalanine over 13 residues. Of the read, only the CDR3 DNA is kept; its 39 bases are in frame from base 1. From the germline V gene, CDR1 is MDHEN and CDR2 is SYDVKM. The data were also submitted as part of a second study, on T cells of mothers and their children. As described in the second report: Donors were nine systemically healthy Caucasian individuals: three mothers and their six children. cDNA synthesis used all of the extracted RNA, with 1.5 ug of RNA in each 15 ul reaction. In the second PCR, sample barcodes and 2-4 random nucleotides were introduced via the M1S primer. Each mother yielded over 9 million TCR beta CDR3 reads and each child 2.5 million to 3.5 million reads. Thymic selection similarly shapes TCR recombination output in related and unrelated pairs, with minor effect from inherited differences. Related mother-child pairs always showed normalized repertoire overlap that was slightly higher than in unrelated mother-child pairs, though the difference was never significant. Persistent microchimeric T cell clones were not detected, at a sensitivity of approximately 98 clones per million clonotypes. The study used deep NGS to compare TCR beta repertoires of mothers and children, seeking features distinguishing related mother-child pairs from unrelated individuals. On average, the children were approximately 11 +/- 4 years old, while the mothers were about 40 +/- 4 years old. After adapter ligation was performed with NEBNext reagents, the libraries were sequenced on an Illumina HiSeq 2000 with 100+100 nt paired-end reads. To prevent cross-contamination, the mother and child libraries were prepared one month apart and sequenced in separate runs. Each donor had between about 450,000 and 2,300,000 distinct TCR beta clonotypes identified. Naive TCR beta clonotypes were estimated from low-frequency clonotypes matched to each donor's FACS-determined naive share, without sorting.

The sequence links TRBV28 to TRBJ2-7, with the D gene call left open. The sequenced sample consisted of blood. The sequence was collected from a middle-aged woman in good health. The nucleotide sequence is TGTGCCAGCAGTAATTTAATAATCGACGAGCAGTACTTC. Its protein is CASSNLIIDEQYF.